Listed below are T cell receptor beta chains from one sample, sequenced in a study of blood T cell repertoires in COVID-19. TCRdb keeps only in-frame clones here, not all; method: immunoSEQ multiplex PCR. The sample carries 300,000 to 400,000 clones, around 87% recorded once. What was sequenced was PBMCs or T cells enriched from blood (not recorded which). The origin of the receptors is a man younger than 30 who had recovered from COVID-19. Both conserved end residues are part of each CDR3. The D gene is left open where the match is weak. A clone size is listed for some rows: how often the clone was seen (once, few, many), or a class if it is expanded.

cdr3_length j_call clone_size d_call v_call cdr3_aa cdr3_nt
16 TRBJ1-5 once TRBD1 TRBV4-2 CASSQGWTGDRQPQHF TGTGCCAGCAGCCAGGGCTGGACAGGGGATCGTCAGCCCCAGCATTTT
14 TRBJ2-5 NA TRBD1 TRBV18 CASSRDRGTETQYF TGTGCCAGCTCACGGGACAGGGGAACGGAGACCCAGTACTTC
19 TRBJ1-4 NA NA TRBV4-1 CASSQQGRGVGTTNEKLFF TGCGCCAGCAGCCAACAGGGCCGAGGAGTGGGGACAACTAATGAAAAACTGTTTTTT
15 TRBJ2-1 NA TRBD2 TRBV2 CASRGLSGRWNEQFF TGTGCCAGCAGGGGCCTAAGCGGGAGGTGGAATGAGCAGTTCTTC
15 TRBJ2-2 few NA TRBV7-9 CASSSPGLRPGELFF TGTGCCAGCAGCTCTCCGGGACTCAGGCCCGGGGAGCTGTTTTTT
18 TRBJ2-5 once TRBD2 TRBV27 CASSRIAGGLLGKETQYF TGTGCCAGCTCTCGCATAGCGGGGGGGCTATTGGGAAAAGAGACCCAGTACTTC
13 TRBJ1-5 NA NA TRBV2 CASRDYSNQPQHF TGTGCCAGCAGAGACTATAGCAATCAGCCCCAGCATTTT
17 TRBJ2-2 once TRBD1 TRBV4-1 CASSQTLGQGATGELFF TGCGCCAGCAGCCAAACTCTGGGACAGGGAGCCACCGGGGAGCTGTTTTTT
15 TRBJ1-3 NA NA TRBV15 CATSREQGFGNTIYF TGTGCCACCAGTCGCGAACAGGGATTTGGAAACACCATATATTTT
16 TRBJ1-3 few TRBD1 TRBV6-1 CASSEPGQGSGNTIYF TGTGCCAGCAGTGAACCGGGACAGGGATCTGGAAACACCATATATTTT
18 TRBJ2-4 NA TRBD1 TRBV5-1 CASSLWDRAILAKNIQYF TGCGCCAGCAGCTTGTGGGACAGGGCGATACTAGCCAAAAACATTCAGTACTTC
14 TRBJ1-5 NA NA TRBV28 CASRRSGSSQPQHF TGTGCCAGCAGGCGCTCAGGGTCCAGTCAGCCCCAGCATTTT
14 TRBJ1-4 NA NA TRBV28 CASSPLDSNEKLFF TGTGCCAGCAGCCCTTTGGACAGTAATGAAAAACTGTTTTTT
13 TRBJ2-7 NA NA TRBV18 CASSRDSSYEQYF TGTGCCAGCTCAAGGGACTCTTCCTACGAGCAGTACTTC
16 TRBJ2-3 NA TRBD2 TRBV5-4 CASSLIGGGAGDTQYF TGTGCCAGCAGCTTGATCGGCGGGGGGGCCGGGGATACGCAGTATTTT
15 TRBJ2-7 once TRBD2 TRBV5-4 CASSISGRGRYEQYF TGTGCCAGCAGCATAAGCGGGAGGGGTCGATACGAGCAGTACTTC
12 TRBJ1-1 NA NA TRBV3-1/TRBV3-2 CASSPRGTEAFF TGTGCCAGCAGCCCCCGAGGAACTGAAGCTTTCTTT
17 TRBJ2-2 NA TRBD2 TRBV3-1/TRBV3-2 CASSQVGAGGNTGELFF TGTGCCAGCAGCCAAGTAGGAGCGGGGGGGAACACCGGGGAGCTGTTTTTT
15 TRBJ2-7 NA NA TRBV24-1 CATSDRDITSYEQYF TGTGCCACCAGTGACAGGGACATAACTTCCTACGAGCAGTACTTC
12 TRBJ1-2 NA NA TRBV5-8 CASSFGGEGYTF TGTGCCAGCAGCTTCGGAGGGGAAGGCTACACCTTC
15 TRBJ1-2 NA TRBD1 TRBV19 CASSSSGTANYGYTF TGTGCCAGTAGTTCCTCGGGGACAGCTAACTATGGCTACACCTTC
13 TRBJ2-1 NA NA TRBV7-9 CASSSAGNNEQFF TGTGCCAGCAGTAGTGCAGGAAACAATGAGCAGTTCTTC
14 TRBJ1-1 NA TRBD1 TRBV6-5 CASSLRNRGTEAFF TGTGCCAGCAGCCTCCGGAACAGGGGAACTGAAGCTTTCTTT
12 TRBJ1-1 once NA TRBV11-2 CASRRQISEAFF TGTGCCAGCAGAAGACAGATTAGTGAAGCTTTCTTT
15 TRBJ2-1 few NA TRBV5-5 CASSSRGLFYNEQFF TGTGCCAGCAGCTCTAGGGGTCTTTTCTACAATGAGCAGTTCTTC
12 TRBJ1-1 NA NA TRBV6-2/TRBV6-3 CASSYPKTEAFF TGTGCCAGCAGTTACCCTAAGACTGAAGCTTTCTTT
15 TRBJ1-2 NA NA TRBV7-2 CASSPRSGSRLGYTF TGTGCCAGCAGCCCTCGATCAGGGTCTCGGCTTGGCTACACCTTC
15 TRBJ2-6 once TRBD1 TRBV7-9 CASSSTGAGANVLTF TGTGCCAGCAGCTCAACAGGGGCTGGGGCCAACGTCCTGACTTTC
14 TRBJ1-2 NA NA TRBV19 CASSIDRRSYGYTF TGTGCCAGTAGTATTGACAGGCGGAGCTATGGCTACACCTTC
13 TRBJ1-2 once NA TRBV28 CASSFDSVYGYTF TGTGCCAGCAGTTTCGACAGCGTGTATGGCTACACCTTC
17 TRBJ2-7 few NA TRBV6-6 CASSQRRVSSGEYEQYF TGTGCCAGCAGTCAACGTAGGGTATCAAGCGGAGAATACGAGCAGTACTTC
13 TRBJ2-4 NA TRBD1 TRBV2 CASSLGQKNIQYF TGTGCCAGCAGTTTGGGACAGAAAAACATTCAGTACTTC
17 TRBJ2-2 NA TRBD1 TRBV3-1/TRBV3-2 CASSEFWTGGRTGELFF TGTGCCAGCAGCGAATTCTGGACAGGGGGCCGGACCGGGGAGCTGTTTTTT